The clone carrying this TCR beta chain was recorded a few times. Its target is not known. Using RNA transcripts as the source, TCR beta CDR3 regions were amplified. An initial round of RT-PCR targeting the TCR CDR3 relied on the HTBI primer set. MiXCR, run by TCRdb on the multiplex PCR reads, gives a single entry per CDR3 protein. The sample includes 750,000 to 900,000 distinct CDR3 sequences, about 38% seen only once; the top ten take around 9.3%. The data belong to a study of T cells in Graves' hyperthyroidism and ophthalmopathy. Points from the study as a whole: Blood also carried most thyroid clonotypes expanded above 0.001.

Hyperthyroidism of Graves' type that showed no ophthalmopathy progression within 18 months was stable. It was uncontrolled infection, other autoimmune disease, pregnancy or lactation that excluded patients. Trimming removed 4 bases from V and 0 bases from J; junction bases left unmatched: 4. The CDR3 spans 14 residues. CDR1 and CDR2 from the germline V gene are SGHRS and YFSETQ. The sequence derives from a man between 18 and 29 years old with Graves' hyperthyroidism. The sample was blood. This rearrangement joins TRBV5-1 to TRBJ2-7, with 7 bases aligning to TRBD2. The CDR3, as DNA: TGCGCCAGCAGCCCGACTAGCAGCTCCTACGAGCAGTACTTC. Amino acids: CASSPTSSSYEQYF.